The source of this T cell receptor beta chain is a study of monozygotic twins with inflammatory bowel disease (dated by TCRdb to about 2019). With respect to the entire study: The full study comprised approximately 28 monozygotic twin pairs: nine German pairs (four IBD-concordant, five IBD-discordant) and 19 IBD-discordant Danish pairs. The search for disease-associated traits relied mainly on comparing IBD patients with their genetically identical healthy co-twins within discordant pairs. Each individual had, on average, about 151 000 unique TCRalpha sequences and 181 000 unique TCRbeta sequences available for analysis.

From its cysteine to its phenylalanine, the CDR3 spans 14 amino acids. DNA is not on record. CDR1 and CDR2 are drawn from the germline V gene: SGHRS, YFSETQ. The full study reports these points: Repertoire similarity did not differ between concordant and discordant twins, possibly due to limited statistical power. Because patients received different immunosuppressive treatments, the repertoires may have picked up extra background noise and variability between individuals. The analysis was unable to tell different T cell subtypes apart. IBD patients shared fewer clonotypes with other individuals than healthy twins did, most markedly in patients showing signs of disease activity. The results gave no support for a single strong signal or clonotype linked to IBD. IBD patients had lower TCRbeta repertoire diversity, measured by the inverse Simpson index, than their healthy co-twins.

A roughly 2.7 ml peripheral blood sample was drawn into PAXgene tubes per donor and stored at -80°C. Without T cell sorting, total RNA was isolated from whole blood using the PAXgene blood miRNA kit on an automated QIAcube. Peripheral blood from monozygotic twin pairs concordant or discordant for inflammatory bowel disease was subjected to deep TCRalpha and TCRbeta repertoire profiling with unique molecular barcoding. Smoking habits were recorded for all twin pairs, and individuals were classified as current, former or never smokers. Library preparation used 5' RACE. Preparation of each TCR library used approximately 3.5 ug of total RNA. For each sample, cDNA synthesis with SMARTScribe reverse transcriptase was split into eight separate reactions. Unique molecular identifiers containing a 6-nucleotide sample barcode were introduced through template switching during cDNA synthesis. TCRalpha and TCRbeta cDNA was amplified by two nested PCRs of 16 and 9 cycles, with bead purification after each PCR. Before amplification, the cDNA was treated with uracil DNA-glycosylase and purified using the QIAquick PCR purification kit. The second PCR added Illumina TruSeq-compatible adapters along with sample-specific barcodes. TapeStation and Qubit were used to check library quality and concentration, and 4 to 6.5 ng of each library went into the pool. Pooled libraries were sequenced on an Illumina HiSeq2500 single-index Rapid Run with 2 x 100 bp reads and custom sequencing primers. The paper's data handling went like this. MiGEC version 1.2.6 was used for UMI-based consensus assembly to correct PCR and sequencing errors. MiXCR version 2.1.1 was used to carry out V(D)J alignment, clonotype assembly and CDR3 extraction. To normalise gene usage, clonotype sharing and MAIT/NKT TCR abundance, the analysis used the top 1000, 10 000 and 20 000 clonotypes per sample. After downsampling to 27 000 UMIs, diversity was calculated as the inverse Simpson index using the vegan R package. Paired Mann-Whitney U tests were applied to discordant twin pairs, and Benjamini-Hochberg correction was used for multiple testing. TCRdb reprocessed the sequencing reads and holds a single record per CDR3 protein sequence, with no DNA. TCRdb's processing, not the study's, gives the V and J calls here. The sample's records list roughly 200,000 distinct CDR3 sequences. The ten largest clones capture 7.5% to 8% of the sample.

With respect to this clonotype: The specificity of this receptor is unknown.

The chain joins TRBV5-1 to TRBJ2-3; the D call of TRBD1 rests on TCRdb alone, since no DNA is present to check it. The clonotype originates from a human donor with ulcerative colitis or Crohn's disease, or a healthy co-twin of an affected twin (not recorded which). The source material was blood. CDR3 reads: CASARGYLMDTQYF.